The clone carrying this T cell receptor beta chain was seen more than once but under ten times. Original processing notes: Reference gene primer amplification gave nucleated cell count estimates. TCRdb's copy holds only in-frame clones and misses some; the assay was immunoSEQ multiplex PCR. The V and J calls and clone size were taken over from that table, and D and trimming were inferred from the DNA. The sample holds under 200,000 clones, approximately 86% seen once. These data come from a study of blood T cell repertoires in COVID-19. About the study: The study drew acute and convalescent COVID-19 samples from the United States, Italy and Spain. In each case, the material was cDNA or gDNA derived from T cells, B-cell-depleted T cells, or PBMCs.

V lost 6 bases and J lost 5; bases outside the gene matches: 11. The germline gives CDR1 MDHEN, CDR2 SYDVKM. The CDR3 runs 15 residues. Sequencing used peripheral blood. The rearrangement joins TRBV28 to TRBJ2-7, with 9 bases identical to TRBD1. The sequence was collected from an elderly woman in a cohort sampled during active or convalescent COVID-19. This chain's CDR3 is CASSPPGTGRDEQYF. Here the CDR3 DNA reads TGTGCCAGCAGCCCCCCCGGGACAGGGAGGGACGAGCAGTACTTC.